This T cell receptor beta chain was found in a study of shared clonotypes between healthy human individuals. Findings and caveats of the study: A handful of donors shared approximately 5% of their naive CD4 clonotypes. Rarefaction showed that sequencing of sorted subsets was incomplete (despite large depth).

CDR3 length: 14 residues. With 1 base removed from V and 3 bases from J, the gap between germline ends came to 6 bases. From germline, CDR1 is SGHAT and CDR2 FQNNGV. The method was immunoSEQ multiplex PCR; TCRdb's version includes in-frame clones alone and lacks a portion of them. The sample carries around 510,000 clones, 95% to 96% recorded once. Notes on this clone: The antigen is unknown.

A CD45RA-negative memory subset and a CD45RA+ naive subset were separated from the CD4+ cells. Sample: naive CD4+ T cells sorted from blood. The sample's subset: CD45RA+ positively selected. The TCR sequence derives from a woman aged 25 to 39 in good health. V usage is TRBV11-2 and J usage is TRBJ2-2; D remains unclear. CDR3 nucleotides: TGTGCCAGCAGCTTAGGTCGAGACACCGGGGAGCTGTTTTTT. Protein product: CASSLGRDTGELFF.